These T cell receptor beta chains were read from a single sample in a study of T cell responses to AZD1222 COVID-19 vaccine. Sequenced by immunoSEQ multiplex PCR; TCRdb stores in-frame clones only, minus some. The sample consists of some 150,000 clones, about 92% of them appearing once. This sample comprised peripheral blood, obtained on day 0 of AZD1222 vaccination. All receptors derive from an adult in good health. CDR3s include the opening cysteine and the closing phenylalanine or tryptophan. D genes are given only for firm matches. Clone size is given for some rows only: seen once, a few or many times, or a class if the clone is expanded.

>TRBJ1-1|NA|NA|TRBV5-6
CASSFYGTTEAFF
TGTGCCAGCAGCTTCTACGGGACGACTGAAGCTTTCTTT
>TRBJ1-2|once|TRBD1|TRBV5-8
CASSWDRAAYYGYTF
TGTGCCAGCAGCTGGGACAGGGCCGCCTACTATGGCTACACCTTC
>TRBJ1-3|NA|NA|TRBV5-1
CASSLPGGSGNTIYF
TGCGCCAGCAGCTTGCCCGGGGGCTCTGGAAACACCATATATTTT
>TRBJ2-2|NA|NA|TRBV11-3
CASRPPGFGELFF
TGTGCCAGCAGGCCTCCTGGTTTTGGGGAGCTGTTTTTT
>TRBJ2-7|NA|TRBD2|TRBV19
CASSSGVAGGGGGSYEQYF
TGTGCCAGCTCGTCCGGGGTAGCGGGGGGCGGCGGTGGCTCCTACGAGCAGTACTTC
>TRBJ1-2|NA|NA|TRBV6-5
CASTFGWDGMGGYTF
TGTGCCAGCACCTTCGGTTGGGATGGGATGGGTGGCTACACCTTC
>TRBJ2-4|NA|TRBD1|TRBV27
CASSPRGPKNIQYF
TGTGCCAGCAGCCCCAGGGGGCCCAAAAACATTCAGTACTTC
>TRBJ2-1|NA|NA|TRBV14
CASTVTDNEQFF
TGTGCCAGCACCGTAACAGACAATGAGCAGTTCTTC
>TRBJ2-2|once|NA|TRBV5-5
CASSLPLRGELFF
TGTGCCAGCAGCTTGCCCCTTAGGGGGGAGCTGTTTTTT
>TRBJ1-2|NA|NA|TRBV30
CACNRPHTF
TGTGCCTGTAATCGCCCGCACACCTTC
>TRBJ1-2|NA|NA|TRBV5-4
CASSLSAIGNYGYTF
TGTGCCAGCAGCTTGTCCGCTATCGGGAACTATGGCTACACCTTC
>TRBJ1-5|NA|TRBD1|TRBV13
CASSFFPGFPGQVSNQPQHF
TGTGCCAGCAGCTTTTTTCCGGGATTCCCGGGACAGGTGAGCAATCAGCCCCAGCATTTT
>TRBJ2-4|NA|TRBD2|TRBV27
CASRTLAGGQNIQYF
TGTGCCAGCAGGACTCTAGCGGGCGGACAAAACATTCAGTACTTC
>TRBJ2-3|NA|NA|TRBV14
CASNPLGRSTDTQYF
TGTGCCAGCAACCCTCTGGGCCGGAGCACAGATACGCAGTATTTT
>TRBJ2-3|few|TRBD2|TRBV7-2
CASSLGVSSGITDTQYF
TGTGCCAGCAGCTTAGGGGTTTCTAGCGGAATCACAGATACGCAGTATTTT
>TRBJ1-2|NA|NA|TRBV4-3
CASSQDRRGGYTGYTF
TGCGCCAGCAGCCAAGATCGTAGAGGGGGGTACACTGGCTACACCTTC
>TRBJ1-1|few|NA|TRBV12-3/TRBV12-4
CASSLSGGDAFF
TGTGCCAGCAGTTTATCGGGAGGGGATGCTTTCTTT
>TRBJ1-2|once|NA|TRBV6-5
CASSYLAGLEGYTF
TGTGCCAGCAGTTACCTGGCGGGTCTGGAGGGCTACACCTTC
>TRBJ1-2|NA|NA|TRBV9
CASSSSRVSYTF
TGTGCCAGCAGTAGCAGCAGGGTTAGCTACACCTTC
>TRBJ1-6|few|NA|TRBV6-1
CASSEADVFYNSPLHF
TGTGCCAGCAGTGAAGCAGATGTTTTCTATAATTCACCCCTCCACTTT
>TRBJ2-3|NA|NA|TRBV19
CASSITTDTQYF
TGTGCCAGTAGTATCACCACAGATACGCAGTATTTT
>TRBJ1-6|many|NA|TRBV7-2
CASSLQISPLHF
TGTGCCAGCAGCCTACAGATTTCACCCCTCCACTTT
>TRBJ2-5|once|NA|TRBV7-7
CASSLGPGTQETQYF
TGTGCTAGCAGCTTAGGGCCCGGGACCCAAGAGACCCAGTACTTC
>TRBJ1-4|once|TRBD1|TRBV20-1
CSASSGQGSSESNEKLFF
TGCAGTGCTAGTTCAGGACAGGGCTCTTCTGAATCTAATGAAAAACTGTTTTTT
>TRBJ1-4|NA|NA|TRBV6-5
CASQGRFNEKLFF
TGTGCCAGCCAGGGTCGATTTAATGAAAAACTGTTTTTT
>TRBJ1-5|once|NA|TRBV5-1
CASSLTGEDQPQHF
TGCGCCAGCAGCTTGACGGGGGAGGATCAGCCCCAGCATTTT
>TRBJ1-4|NA|NA|TRBV5-1
CASSLNAGGDEKLFF
TGCGCCAGCAGCTTAAACGCCGGGGGTGATGAAAAACTGTTTTTT
>TRBJ1-3|NA|NA|TRBV6-1
CASSGNSGWTFADSGNTIYF
TGTGCCAGCAGTGGGAATTCCGGATGGACATTCGCCGACTCTGGAAACACCATATATTTT
>TRBJ2-1|NA|TRBD1|TRBV30
CAWSVQGGSEQFF
TGTGCCTGGAGTGTACAGGGGGGCTCTGAGCAGTTCTTC
>TRBJ2-3|NA|NA|TRBV19
CASSIFRASTDTQYF
TGTGCCAGTAGTATATTCAGAGCAAGCACAGATACGCAGTATTTT
>TRBJ2-4|NA|NA|TRBV6-5
CASRQGTKNIQYF
TGTGCCAGCCGTCAGGGGACCAAAAACATTCAGTACTTC